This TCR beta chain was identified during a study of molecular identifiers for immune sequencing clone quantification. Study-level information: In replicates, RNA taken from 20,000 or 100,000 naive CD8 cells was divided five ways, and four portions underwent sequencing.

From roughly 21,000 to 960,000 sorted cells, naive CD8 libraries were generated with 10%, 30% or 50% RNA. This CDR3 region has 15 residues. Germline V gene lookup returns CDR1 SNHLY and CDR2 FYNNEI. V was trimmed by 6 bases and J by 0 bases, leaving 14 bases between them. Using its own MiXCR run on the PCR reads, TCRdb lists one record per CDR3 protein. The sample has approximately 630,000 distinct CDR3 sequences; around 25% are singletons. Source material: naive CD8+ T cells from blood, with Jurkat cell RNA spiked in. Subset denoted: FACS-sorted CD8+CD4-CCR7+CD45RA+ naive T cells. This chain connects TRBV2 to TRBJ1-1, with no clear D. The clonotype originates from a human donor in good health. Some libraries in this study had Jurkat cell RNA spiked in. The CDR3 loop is CASSGLQSLNTEAFF. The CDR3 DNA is TGTGCCAGCAGCGGCTTACAGTCCCTGAACACTGAAGCTTTCTTT.